This T cell receptor (beta chain) comes out of a study of blood T cell repertoires in COVID-19 (dated by TCRdb to 2018 to 2021). For the wider study: Collaborator samples came from the United States, Italy and Spain and covered acute and convalescent phases of COVID-19. The prospective study material was composed of cDNA or gDNA derived from T cells, B-cell-depleted T cells, or PBMCs. The dataset comprised deeply sampled blood TCRbeta repertoires from subjects exposed to, actively infected with, or recovered from COVID-19. A freely available public database, intended as a resource for researchers studying the immune response to SARS-CoV-2, is where the repertoires were released. Samples were obtained from the ongoing ImmuneRACE study (first 160 participants) and from over a thousand subjects provided by 6 global collaborators. Nearly every sample came with metadata listing a de-identified subject ID, COVID-19 status, age in years and sex. HLA class I and class II types, where available, came from metadata supplied by the sample provider rather than from assay-based typing. Overall results and qualifications from the work: The amount of clinical and demographic metadata varied by source and participant and was provided uncurated.

The immunoSEQ Assay, a bias-controlled multiplex PCR, was used to amplify TCRbeta CDR3 regions from genomic DNA. The authors' analysis ran thus. Nucleated cell counts per sample were estimated from amplification of reference gene primers within the assay. Sequence reads were collapsed and filtered to measure the absolute abundance of every unique TCRbeta CDR3 rearrangement. For each sample, productive Simpson clonality was calculated as the square root of Simpson's diversity index across productive rearrangements. TCRdb took this table from immuneACCESS and kept in-frame rearrangements with V and J called. Such tables lack part of the clones; where checked against another copy, unresolved V genes explain under half of the gap, and the rest is unexplained. For V, J and clone size, that table is used; D and trimming come from the DNA. For this sample the table gives under 200,000 clones, of which around four fifths were detected only once. Jointly, the top ten make up 2.5% to 3.5% of the sample.

Each collaborating institution followed its own protocols to collect whole blood in K2EDTA tubes. For TCRbeta analysis, collaborators shipped samples as frozen whole blood, isolated PBMCs, or DNA extracted from either of those sample types. Including cysteine and phenylalanine, the CDR3 has 20 amino acids. Kept here is only the CDR3 DNA, which spans 60 bases and is read in frame from base 1. Comments on this clone: The clone's antigen remains unknown. No base quality values were provided; no much bigger clone lies one nucleotide off.

The TCR sequence derives from a man between 65 and 85 years old with acute or convalescent COVID-19. Sample: peripheral blood. In this chain, TRBV21-1 is recombined with TRBJ2-2; the table's D call of TRBD1 was not tested on the DNA. TRBV21-1 is annotated as a pseudogene. CDR3 sequence: CASSKPRGRGIGCHTGELFF. At the DNA level, the sequence is TGTGCCAGCAGCAAACCCCGGGGCAGGGGAATCGGTTGTCACACCGGGGAGCTGTTTTTT.